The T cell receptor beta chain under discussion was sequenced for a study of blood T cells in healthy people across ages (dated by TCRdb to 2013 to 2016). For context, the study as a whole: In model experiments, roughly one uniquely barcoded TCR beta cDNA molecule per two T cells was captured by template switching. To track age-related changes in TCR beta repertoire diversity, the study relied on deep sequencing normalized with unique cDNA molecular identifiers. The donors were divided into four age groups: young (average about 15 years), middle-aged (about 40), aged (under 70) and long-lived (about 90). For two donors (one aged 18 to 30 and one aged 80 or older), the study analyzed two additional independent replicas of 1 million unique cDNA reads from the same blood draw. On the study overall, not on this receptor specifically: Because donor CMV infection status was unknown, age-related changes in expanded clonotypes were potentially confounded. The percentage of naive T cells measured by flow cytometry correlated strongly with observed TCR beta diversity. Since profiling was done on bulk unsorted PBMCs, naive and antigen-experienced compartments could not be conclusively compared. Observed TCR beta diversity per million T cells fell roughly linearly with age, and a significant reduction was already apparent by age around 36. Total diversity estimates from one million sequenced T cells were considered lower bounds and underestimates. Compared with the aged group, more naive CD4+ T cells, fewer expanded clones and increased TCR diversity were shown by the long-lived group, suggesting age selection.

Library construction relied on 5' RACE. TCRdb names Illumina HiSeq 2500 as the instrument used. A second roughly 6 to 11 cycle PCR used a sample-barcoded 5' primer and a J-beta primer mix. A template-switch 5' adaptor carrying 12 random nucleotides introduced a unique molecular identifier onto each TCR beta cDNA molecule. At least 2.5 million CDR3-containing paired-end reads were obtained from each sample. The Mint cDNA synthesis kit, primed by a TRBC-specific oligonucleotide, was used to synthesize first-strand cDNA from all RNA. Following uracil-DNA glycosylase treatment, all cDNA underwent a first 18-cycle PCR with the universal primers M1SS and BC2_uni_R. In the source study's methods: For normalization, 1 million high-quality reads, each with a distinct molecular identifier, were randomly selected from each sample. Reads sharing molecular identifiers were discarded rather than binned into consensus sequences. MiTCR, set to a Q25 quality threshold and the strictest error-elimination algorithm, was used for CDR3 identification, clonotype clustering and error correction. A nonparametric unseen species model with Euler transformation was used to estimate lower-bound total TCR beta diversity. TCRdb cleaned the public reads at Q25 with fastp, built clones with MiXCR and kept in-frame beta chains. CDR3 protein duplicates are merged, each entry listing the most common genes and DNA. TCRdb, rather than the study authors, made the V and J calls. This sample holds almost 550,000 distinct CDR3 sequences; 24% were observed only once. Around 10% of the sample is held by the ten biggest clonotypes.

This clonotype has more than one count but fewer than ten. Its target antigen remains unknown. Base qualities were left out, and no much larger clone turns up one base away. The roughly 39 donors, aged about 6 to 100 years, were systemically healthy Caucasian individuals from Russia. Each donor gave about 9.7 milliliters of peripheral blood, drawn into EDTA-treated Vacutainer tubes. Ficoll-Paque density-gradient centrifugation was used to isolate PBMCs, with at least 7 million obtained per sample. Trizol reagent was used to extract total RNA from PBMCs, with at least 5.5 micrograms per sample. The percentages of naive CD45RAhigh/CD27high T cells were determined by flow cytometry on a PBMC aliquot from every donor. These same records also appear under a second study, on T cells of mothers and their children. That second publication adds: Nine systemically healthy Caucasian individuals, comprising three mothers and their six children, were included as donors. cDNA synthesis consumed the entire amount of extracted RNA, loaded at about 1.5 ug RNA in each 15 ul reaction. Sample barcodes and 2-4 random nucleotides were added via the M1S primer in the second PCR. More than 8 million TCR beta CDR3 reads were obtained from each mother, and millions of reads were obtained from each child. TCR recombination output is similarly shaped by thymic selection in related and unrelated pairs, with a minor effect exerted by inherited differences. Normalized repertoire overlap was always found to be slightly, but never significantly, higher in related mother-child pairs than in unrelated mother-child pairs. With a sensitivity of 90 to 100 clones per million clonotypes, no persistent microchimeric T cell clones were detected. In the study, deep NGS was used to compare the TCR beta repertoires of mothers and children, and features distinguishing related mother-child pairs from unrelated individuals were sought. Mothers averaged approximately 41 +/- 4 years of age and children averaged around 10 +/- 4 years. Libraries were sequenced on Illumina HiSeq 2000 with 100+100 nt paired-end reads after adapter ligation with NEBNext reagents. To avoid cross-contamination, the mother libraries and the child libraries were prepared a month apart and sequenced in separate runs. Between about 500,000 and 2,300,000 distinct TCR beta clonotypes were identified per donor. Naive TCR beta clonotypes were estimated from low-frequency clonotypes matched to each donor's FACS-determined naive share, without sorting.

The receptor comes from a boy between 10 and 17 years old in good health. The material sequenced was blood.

Read as DNA, the sequence is TGCAGCGTTGAAGGCGAGAGGGGGCCGATGTGGGAGACCCAGTACTTC. It translates as CSVEGERGPMWETQYF. The chain is assembled from TRBV29-1 and TRBJ2-5; TRBD1 agrees with 7 junctional bases. The germline V gene provides CDR1 SQVTM and CDR2 ANQGSEA. V is trimmed back by 1 base and J by 5 bases, and the junction contains 13 bases that no gene match accounts for. Including cysteine and phenylalanine, the CDR3 has 16 amino acids. The CDR3 DNA has 48 bases and is translated from base 1.